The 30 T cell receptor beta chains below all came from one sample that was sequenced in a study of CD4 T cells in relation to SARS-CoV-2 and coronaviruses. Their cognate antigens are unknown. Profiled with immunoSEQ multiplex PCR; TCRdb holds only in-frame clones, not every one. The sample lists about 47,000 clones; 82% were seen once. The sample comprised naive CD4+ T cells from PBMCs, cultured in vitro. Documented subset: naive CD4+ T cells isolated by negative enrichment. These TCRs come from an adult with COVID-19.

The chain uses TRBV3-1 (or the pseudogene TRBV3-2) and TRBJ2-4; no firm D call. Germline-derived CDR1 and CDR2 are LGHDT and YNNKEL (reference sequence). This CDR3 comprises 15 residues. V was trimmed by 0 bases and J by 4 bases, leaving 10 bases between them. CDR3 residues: CASSQEGPIKNIQYF. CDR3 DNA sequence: TGTGCCAGCAGCCAAGAAGGACCGATAAAAAACATTCAGTACTTC.

In DNA, the CDR3 is TGTGCCAGCAGCGTAGTAATCCAGGGTGACTACAATGAGCAGTTCTTC. It is translated as CASSVVIQGDYNEQFF. The V and J genes are TRBV9 and TRBJ2-1, with D perhaps TRBD1 (5 bases). Germline loops: CDR1 SGDLS, CDR2 YYNGEE. This CDR3 contains 16 residues. The ends were cut back, 0 bases at V and 3 bases at J, with 13 bases in the middle.

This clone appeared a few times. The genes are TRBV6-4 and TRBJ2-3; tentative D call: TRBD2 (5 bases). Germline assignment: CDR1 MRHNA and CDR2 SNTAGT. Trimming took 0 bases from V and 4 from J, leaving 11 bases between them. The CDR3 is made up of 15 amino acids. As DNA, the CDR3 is TGTGCCAGCAGTGACTCGAGTGGAGCGGCAGATACGCAGTATTTT. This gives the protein CASSDSSGAADTQYF.

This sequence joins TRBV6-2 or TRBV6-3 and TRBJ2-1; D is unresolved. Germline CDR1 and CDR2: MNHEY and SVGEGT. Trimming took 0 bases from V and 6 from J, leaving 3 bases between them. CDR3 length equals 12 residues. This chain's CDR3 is CASSYSTNEQFF. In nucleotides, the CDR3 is TGTGCCAGCAGTTACTCGACCAATGAGCAGTTCTTC.

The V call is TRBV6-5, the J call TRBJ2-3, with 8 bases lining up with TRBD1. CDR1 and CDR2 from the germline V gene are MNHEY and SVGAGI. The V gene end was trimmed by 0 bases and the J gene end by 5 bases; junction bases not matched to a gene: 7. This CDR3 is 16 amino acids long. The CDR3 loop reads CASSYSPGGSIDTQYF. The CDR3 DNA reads TGTGCCAGCAGTTACTCGCCAGGGGGCTCAATAGATACGCAGTATTTT.

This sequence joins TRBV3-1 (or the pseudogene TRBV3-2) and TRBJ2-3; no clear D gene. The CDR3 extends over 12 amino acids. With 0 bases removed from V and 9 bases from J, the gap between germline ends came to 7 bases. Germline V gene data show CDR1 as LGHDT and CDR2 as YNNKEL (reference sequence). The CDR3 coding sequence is TGTGCCAGCAGCCAAGAGTGGAAAACGCAGTATTTT. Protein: CASSQEWKTQYF.

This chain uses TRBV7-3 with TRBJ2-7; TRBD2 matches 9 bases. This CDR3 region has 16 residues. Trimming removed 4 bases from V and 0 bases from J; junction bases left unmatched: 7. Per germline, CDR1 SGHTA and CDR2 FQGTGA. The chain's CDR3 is CASSYTAGGSSYEQYF. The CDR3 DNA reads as TGTGCCAGCAGCTATACAGCGGGAGGAAGCTCCTACGAGCAGTACTTC.

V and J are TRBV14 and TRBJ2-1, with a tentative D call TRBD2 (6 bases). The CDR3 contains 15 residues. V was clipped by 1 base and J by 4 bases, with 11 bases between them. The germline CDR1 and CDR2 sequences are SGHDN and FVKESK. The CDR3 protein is CASSQARLVYNEQFF. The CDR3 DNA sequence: TGTGCCAGCAGCCAAGCCCGACTAGTTTACAATGAGCAGTTCTTC.

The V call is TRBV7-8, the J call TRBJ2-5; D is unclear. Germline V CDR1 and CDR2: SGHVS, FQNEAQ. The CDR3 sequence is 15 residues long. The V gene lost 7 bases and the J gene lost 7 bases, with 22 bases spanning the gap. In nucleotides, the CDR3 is TGTGCCAGCACCCCAACCGGGCGCCATCGAGGGACCCAGTACTTC. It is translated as CASTPTGRHRGTQYF.

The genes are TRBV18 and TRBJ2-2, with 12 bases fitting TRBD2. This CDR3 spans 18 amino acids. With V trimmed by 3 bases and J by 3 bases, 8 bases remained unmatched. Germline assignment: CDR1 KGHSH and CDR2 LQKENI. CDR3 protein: CASSPYLAGGSDTGELFF. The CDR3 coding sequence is TGTGCCAGCTCACCGTACCTAGCGGGAGGGTCCGACACCGGGGAGCTGTTTTTT. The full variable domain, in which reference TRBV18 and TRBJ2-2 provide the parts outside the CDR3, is NAGVMQNPRHLVRRRGQEARLRCSPMKGHSHVYWYRQLPEEGLKFMVYLQKENIIDESGMPKERFSAEFPKEGPSILRIQQVVRGDSAAYFCASSPYLAGGSDTGELFFGEGSRLTVL.

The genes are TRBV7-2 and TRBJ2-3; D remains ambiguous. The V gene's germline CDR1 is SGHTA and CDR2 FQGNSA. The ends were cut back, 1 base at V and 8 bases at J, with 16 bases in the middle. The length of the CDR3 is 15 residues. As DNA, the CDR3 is TGTGCCAGCAGCTTAGGAGGAGTGGGGATTTCTACGCAGTATTTT. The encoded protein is CASSLGGVGISTQYF.

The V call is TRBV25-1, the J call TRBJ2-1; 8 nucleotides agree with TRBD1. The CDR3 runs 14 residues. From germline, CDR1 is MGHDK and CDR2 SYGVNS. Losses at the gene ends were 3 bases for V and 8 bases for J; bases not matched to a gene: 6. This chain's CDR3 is CASSDRGRRDEQFF. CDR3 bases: TGTGCCAGCAGTGACAGGGGGCGCAGAGATGAGCAGTTCTTC.

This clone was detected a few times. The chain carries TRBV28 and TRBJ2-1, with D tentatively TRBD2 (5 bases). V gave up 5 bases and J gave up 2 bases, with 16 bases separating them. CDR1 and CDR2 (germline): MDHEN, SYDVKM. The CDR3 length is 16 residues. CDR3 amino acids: CASSPPLLRAYNEQFF. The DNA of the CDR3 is TGTGCCAGCAGTCCACCCCTGTTGAGGGCCTACAATGAGCAGTTCTTC.

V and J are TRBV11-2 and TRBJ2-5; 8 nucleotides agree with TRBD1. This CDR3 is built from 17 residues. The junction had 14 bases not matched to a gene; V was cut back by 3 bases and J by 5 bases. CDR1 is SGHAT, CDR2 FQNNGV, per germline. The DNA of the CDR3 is TGTGCCAGCAGCTTTCAGGGGGCGATTTTCGGACGCGAGACCCAGTACTTC. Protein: CASSFQGAIFGRETQYF.

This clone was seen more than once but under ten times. CDR3 nucleotides: TGCGCCAGCAGCACGGAGGGACTAGCGTTCTACGAGCAGTACTTC. Protein sequence: CASSTEGLAFYEQYF. The chain recombines TRBV5-1 with TRBJ2-7, with 10 bases that match TRBD2. The CDR3 extends over 15 amino acids. J gave up 3 bases and V 4 bases, and 7 bases lay outside the gene matches. Germline V gene lookup returns CDR1 SGHRS and CDR2 YFSETQ.

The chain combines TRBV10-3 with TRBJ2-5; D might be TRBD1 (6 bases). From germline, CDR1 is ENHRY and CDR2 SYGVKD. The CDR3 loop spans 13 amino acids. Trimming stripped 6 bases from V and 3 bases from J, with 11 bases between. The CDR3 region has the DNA TGTGCCATCAGCGAACAGGGAAAAGAGACCCAGTACTTC. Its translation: CAISEQGKETQYF.

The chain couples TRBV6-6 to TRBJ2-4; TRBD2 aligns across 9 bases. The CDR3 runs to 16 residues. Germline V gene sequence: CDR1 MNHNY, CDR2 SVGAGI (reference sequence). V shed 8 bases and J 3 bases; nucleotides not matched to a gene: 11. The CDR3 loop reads CASSAGGPLDKNIQYF. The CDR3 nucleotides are TGTGCCAGCTCGGCGGGAGGGCCCTTGGACAAAAACATTCAGTACTTC.

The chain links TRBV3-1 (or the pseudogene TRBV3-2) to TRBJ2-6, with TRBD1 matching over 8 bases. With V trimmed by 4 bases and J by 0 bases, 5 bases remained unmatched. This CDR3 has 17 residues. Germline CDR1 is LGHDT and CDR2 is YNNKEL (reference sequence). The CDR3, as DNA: TGTGCCAGCAGCCGGACAGGGCCCGGCTCTGGGGCCAACGTCCTGACTTTC. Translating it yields CASSRTGPGSGANVLTF.

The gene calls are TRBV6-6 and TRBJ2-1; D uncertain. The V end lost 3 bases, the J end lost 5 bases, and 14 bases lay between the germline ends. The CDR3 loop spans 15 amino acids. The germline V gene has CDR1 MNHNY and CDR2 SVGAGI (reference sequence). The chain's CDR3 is CASSYVPTNNNEQFF. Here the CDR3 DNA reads TGTGCCAGCAGTTATGTACCAACCAACAACAATGAGCAGTTCTTC.

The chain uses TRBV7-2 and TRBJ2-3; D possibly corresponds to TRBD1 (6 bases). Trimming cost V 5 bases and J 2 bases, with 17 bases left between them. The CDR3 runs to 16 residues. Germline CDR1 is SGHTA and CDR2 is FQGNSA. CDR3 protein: CASSPPGHLSTDTQYF. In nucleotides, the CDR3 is TGTGCCAGCAGCCCCCCGGGACACTTGTCCACAGATACGCAGTATTTT.

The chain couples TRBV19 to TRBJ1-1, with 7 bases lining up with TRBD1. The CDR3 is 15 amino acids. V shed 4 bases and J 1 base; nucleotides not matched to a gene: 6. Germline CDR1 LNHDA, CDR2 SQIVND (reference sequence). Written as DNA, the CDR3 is TGTGCCAGTAGTAACAAAGGGGGCGCGAACACTGAAGCTTTCTTT. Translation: CASSNKGGANTEAFF.

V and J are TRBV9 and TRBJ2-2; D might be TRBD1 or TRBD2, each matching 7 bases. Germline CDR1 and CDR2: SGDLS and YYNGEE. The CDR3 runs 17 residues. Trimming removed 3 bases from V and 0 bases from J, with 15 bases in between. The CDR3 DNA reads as TGTGCCAGCAGCGCCGCCCAGGGGGGGGCGAACACCGGGGAGCTGTTTTTT. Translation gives CASSAAQGGANTGELFF.

CDR3 bases: TGTGCCAGCAGCCCCGGGACTAGCGGGATCACAGATACGCAGTATTTT. The encoded protein is CASSPGTSGITDTQYF. V usage is TRBV11-2 and J usage is TRBJ2-3, with TRBD2 identical over 13 bases. There are 16 residues in the CDR3. CDR1 is SGHAT and CDR2 is FQNNGV in the germline V gene. J gave up 2 bases and V 5 bases, and 4 bases lay outside the gene matches.

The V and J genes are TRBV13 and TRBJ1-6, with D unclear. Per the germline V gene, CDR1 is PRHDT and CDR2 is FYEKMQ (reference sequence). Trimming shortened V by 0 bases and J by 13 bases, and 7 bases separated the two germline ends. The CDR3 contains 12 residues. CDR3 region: CASSLGARPLHF. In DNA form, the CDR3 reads TGTGCCAGCAGCTTAGGGGCAAGGCCCCTCCACTTT.

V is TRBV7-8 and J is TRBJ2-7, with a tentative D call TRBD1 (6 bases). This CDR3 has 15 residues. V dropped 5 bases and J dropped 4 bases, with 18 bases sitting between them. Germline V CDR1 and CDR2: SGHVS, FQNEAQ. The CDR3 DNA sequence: TGTGCCAGCAGCACCGACAGGCAGGGTGCGTACGAGCAGTACTTC. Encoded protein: CASSTDRQGAYEQYF.

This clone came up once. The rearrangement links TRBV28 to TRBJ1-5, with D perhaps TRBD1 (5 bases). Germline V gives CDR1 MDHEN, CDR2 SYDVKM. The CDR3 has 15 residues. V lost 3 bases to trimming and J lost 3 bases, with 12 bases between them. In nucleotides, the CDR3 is TGTGCCAGCAGTTTTTTTCGACAGTTCAATCAGCCCCAGCATTTT. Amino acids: CASSFFRQFNQPQHF.

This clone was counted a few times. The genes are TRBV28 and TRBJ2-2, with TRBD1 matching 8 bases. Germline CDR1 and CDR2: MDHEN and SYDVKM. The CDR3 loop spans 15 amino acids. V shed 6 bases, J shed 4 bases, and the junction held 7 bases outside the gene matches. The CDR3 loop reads CASSPGGVTTGELFF. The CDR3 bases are TGTGCCAGCAGCCCAGGGGGCGTGACCACCGGGGAGCTGTTTTTT.

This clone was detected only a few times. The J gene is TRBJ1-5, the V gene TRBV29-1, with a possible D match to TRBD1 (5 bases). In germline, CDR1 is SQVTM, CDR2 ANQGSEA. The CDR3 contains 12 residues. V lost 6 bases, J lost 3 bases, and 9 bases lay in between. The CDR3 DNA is TGCAGCGTAGCAGGGATCAATCAGCCCCAGCATTTT. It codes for CSVAGINQPQHF.

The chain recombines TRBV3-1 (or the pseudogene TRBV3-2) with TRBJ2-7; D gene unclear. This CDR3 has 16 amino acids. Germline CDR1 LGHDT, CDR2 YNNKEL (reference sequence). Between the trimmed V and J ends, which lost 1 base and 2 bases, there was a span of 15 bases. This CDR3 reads CASSQVPWTVTYEQYF. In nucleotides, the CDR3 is TGTGCCAGCAGCCAAGTTCCTTGGACGGTAACCTACGAGCAGTACTTC.

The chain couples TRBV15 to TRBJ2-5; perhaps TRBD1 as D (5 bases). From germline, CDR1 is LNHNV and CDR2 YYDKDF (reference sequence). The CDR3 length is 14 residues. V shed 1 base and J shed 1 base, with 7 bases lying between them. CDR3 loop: CATSRVDSQETQYF. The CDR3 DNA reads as TGTGCCACCAGCAGAGTTGACAGCCAAGAGACCCAGTACTTC.